The 32 T cell receptor beta chains reported below all come from one sample, sequenced in a study of blood T cells in healthy people across ages. The use of a sample-barcoded 5' primer and a J-beta primer mix characterized a second PCR of roughly 6 to 11 cycles. TCRdb recomputed calls from the 5' RACE reads with MiXCR, one row per CDR3 protein. Of 750,000 to 850,000 distinct CDR3 sequences detected, 25% appear once; the ten largest clones hold approximately 4%. The same specimen was also included in a second study, on T cells of mothers and their children.

Sequenced sample: blood. Source of these receptors: a boy aged 5-17 years in good health.

The rearrangement joins TRBV21-1 to TRBJ2-5. TRBV21-1 counts as a pseudogene. The CDR3 has 13 residues. Here the CDR3 DNA reads TGTGCCAGCAGCACTGGGATCGCAGAGACCCAGTACTTC. It codes for CASSTGIAETQYF.

This chain links TRBV9 with TRBJ1-4; D is undetermined. Trimming removed 3 bases from V and 3 bases from J, with 9 bases in between. This CDR3 comprises 14 residues. Germline lookup yields CDR1 SGDLS and CDR2 YYNGEE. The CDR3 sequence is CASSAAQANEKLFF. The CDR3 nucleotides are TGTGCCAGCAGCGCAGCCCAAGCTAATGAAAAACTGTTTTTT.

The chain couples TRBV7-9 to TRBJ2-5; D remains ambiguous. Trimming took off 5 bases at V and 3 bases at J, with 10 bases between the two ends. Germline-derived CDR1 and CDR2 are SEHNR and FQNEAQ (reference sequence). The CDR3 sequence is 13 residues long. CDR3 loop: CASSTTEEETQYF. In nucleotides, the CDR3 is TGTGCCAGCAGCACCACAGAGGAAGAGACCCAGTACTTC. Supplemented by reference TRBV7-9 and TRBJ2-5, the full variable domain reads DTGVSQNPRHKITKRGQNVTFRCDPISEHNRLYWYRQTLGQGPEFLTYFQNEAQLEKSRLLSDRFSAERPKGSFSTLEIQRTEQGDSAMYLCASSTTEEETQYFGPGTRLLVL.

This clonotype was seen only a few times. The gene calls are TRBV7-9 and TRBJ2-5; TRBD2 agrees at 8 bases. Germline V gene data show CDR1 as SEHNR and CDR2 as FQNEAQ (reference sequence). With V trimmed by 2 bases and J by 5 bases, 10 bases remained unmatched. The CDR3 spans 16 residues. This CDR3 reads CASSLISRGGLETQYF. CDR3 nucleotide sequence: TGTGCCAGCAGCTTAATAAGCCGGGGGGGCCTGGAGACCCAGTACTTC.

The table lists this clonotype with a count of one. The chain recombines TRBV19 with TRBJ2-1, with D possibly being TRBD1 or TRBD2 (6 bases each). CDR3 length: 15 residues. Germline CDR1 is LNHDA and CDR2 is SQIVND (reference sequence). V gave up 0 bases and J gave up 3 bases, with 9 bases separating them. In nucleotides, the CDR3 is TGTGCCAGTAGTATAGATGGGGGGCGCTACAATGAGCAGTTCTTC. Its protein is CASSIDGGRYNEQFF.

This clonotype was detected a few times. This sequence joins TRBV28 and TRBJ1-4; D gene uncertain. CDR3 size: 17 residues. Germline assignment: CDR1 MDHEN and CDR2 SYDVKM. The V and J ends lost 5 bases and 0 bases respectively, with 16 bases between them. CDR3 coding DNA: TGTGCCAGCAGTGCCCTCGGAGGCGATACAACTAATGAAAAACTGTTTTTT. The encoded protein is CASSALGGDTTNEKLFF. Using reference TRBV28 and TRBJ1-4 for the parts outside the CDR3, the full variable domain is DVKVTQSSRYLVKRTGEKVFLECVQDMDHENMFWYRQDPGLGLRLIYFSYDVKMKEKGDIPEGYSVSREKKERFSLILESASTNQTSMYLCASSALGGDTTNEKLFFGSGTQLSVL.

The chain employs TRBV20-1 and TRBJ2-5; 8 positions agree with TRBD1. CDR3 size: 12 residues. V lost 5 bases and J lost 5; bases outside the gene matches: 4. CDR1 and CDR2 (germline): DFQATT, SNEGSKA (reference sequence). CDR3 nucleotide sequence: TGCAGTGCTTTGACAGGGGAGGAGACCCAGTACTTC. It is translated as CSALTGEETQYF.

The V call is TRBV5-1, the J call TRBJ2-1; 8 nucleotides align to TRBD2. Germline loops: CDR1 SGHRS, CDR2 YFSETQ. The length of the CDR3 is 15 residues. J gave up 5 bases and V 4 bases, and 8 bases lay outside the gene matches. CDR3 in DNA: TGCGCCAGCAGCCCCAAGGGTAGCGGGGACAATGAGCAGTTCTTC. Protein sequence: CASSPKGSGDNEQFF.

The CDR3 protein is CASSLGTSPGEETQYF. The CDR3 DNA is TGTGCCAGCAGTTTGGGGACTAGCCCCGGCGAGGAGACCCAGTACTTC. The chain uses TRBV12-3 or TRBV12-4 and TRBJ2-5, with 9 nucleotides matching TRBD2. This CDR3 has 16 amino acids. The trim removed 3 bases at V and 5 bases at J, leaving 10 bases unmatched.

The rearrangement uses TRBV4-1 and TRBJ2-5; D might be TRBD2 (6 bases). This CDR3 is 13 amino acids long. CDR1 MGHRA and CDR2 YSYEKL come from the germline V gene. Trimming cost V 3 bases and J 4 bases, with 9 bases left between them. In nucleotides, the CDR3 is TGCGCCAGCAGCCATGGGGGGTTAGAGACCCAGTACTTC. It codes for CASSHGGLETQYF.

This chain connects TRBV18 to TRBJ2-4; maybe TRBD2 (6 bases). The CDR3 sequence is 20 residues long. V was pared by 3 bases and J by 1 base, with 25 bases between. Germline values: CDR1 KGHSH, CDR2 LQKENI. The CDR3: CASSPFAGMDIPGAKNIQYF. The DNA for the CDR3 is TGTGCCAGCTCACCGTTTGCGGGGATGGACATTCCCGGGGCCAAAAACATTCAGTACTTC.

A remark on this clonotype: A much more abundant neighbour one base away suggests this may be a read error. The chain recombines TRBV7-2 with TRBJ2-5, with 8 nucleotides matching TRBD2. The J call is uncertain, as TRBJ2-7 better fits the DNA end. The CDR3 is 13 residues long. Germline CDR1 and CDR2: SGHTA and FQGNSA. CDR3 DNA: TGTGCCAGCAGCCCCGGACTAGCCCACGAGCAGTACTTC. Translated, it gives CASSPGLAHEQYF.

This clonotype has just a few counts. The chain employs TRBV6-2 or TRBV6-3 and TRBJ2-5; D possibly corresponds to TRBD2 (6 bases). CDR1 and CDR2 (germline): MNHEY, SVGEGT. This CDR3 region has 14 residues. Trimming left V 6 bases short and J 5 bases short, with 16 bases between. The CDR3 nucleotides read TGTGCCAGCAGAAAGGGACCGGCGGGGGAGACCCAGTACTTC. This sequence encodes CASRKGPAGETQYF.

V and J are TRBV20-1 and TRBJ1-2; tentative D call: TRBD1 (6 bases). In germline, CDR1 is DFQATT, CDR2 SNEGSKA (reference sequence). V was trimmed by 4 bases and J by 4 bases, leaving 10 bases between them. The CDR3 is made up of 12 amino acids. CDR3 sequence (DNA): TGCAGTGCTAACAGGGTGGGCTATGGCTACACCTTC. Protein product: CSANRVGYGYTF.

On this clonotype: One junction end does not reproduce the germline sequence, and a read error may be involved. The genes are TRBV27 and TRBJ2-3; the D gene is possibly TRBD2 (5 bases). The CDR3 length is 13 residues. In germline, CDR1 is MNHEY, CDR2 SMNVEV (reference sequence). For the CDR3, the DNA is TGTGCCAGCAGTTCCGGACTCACAGATACGCGGTATTTT. This gives the protein CASSSGLTDTRYF.

This clonotype was seen a few times. The chain combines TRBV29-1 with TRBJ2-1, with 10 bases matching TRBD1. The CDR3 has 13 amino acids. V gave up 8 bases and J gave up 5 bases; unmatched junction bases: 6. Germline V gene sequence: CDR1 SQVTM, CDR2 ANQGSEA. The DNA for the CDR3 is TGCAGCCTGGGGACAGGGGCCGACAATGAGCAGTTCTTC. Translating gives CSLGTGADNEQFF.

In this sample, this clonotype turned up a few times. This chain uses TRBV20-1 with TRBJ2-5, with unresolved D. TRBJ2-1 explains the end of the DNA better; the J call may be wrong. Germline CDR1 DFQATT, CDR2 SNEGSKA (reference sequence). The CDR3 is 9 amino acids. For the CDR3, the DNA is TGCAGTGATCCGGTCGAGCAGTTCTTC. Protein: CSDPVEQFF.

This clonotype was seen more than once but under ten times. Its ends do not fully match the called genes, so a read error is possible. J is TRBJ2-1 and V is TRBV28; TRBD2 matches 9 bases. The germline CDR1 and CDR2 sequences are MDHEN and SYDVKM. The CDR3 length is 20 residues. The chain's CDR3 is CTSSSSRRTSGWGSYNEQFF. In DNA, the CDR3 is TGTACCAGCAGTTCCTCCAGGAGAACTAGCGGGTGGGGCTCCTACAATGAGCAGTTCTTC.

This rearrangement joins TRBV12-3 or TRBV12-4 to TRBJ2-5, with D hard to call. The tail of the sequence fits TRBJ2-1 better, so the J call may be wrong. The CDR3 runs to 13 residues. The CDR3 nucleotides are TGTGCCAGCAGCCCTGTCGGGTACAATGAGCAGTTCTTC. As protein: CASSPVGYNEQFF.

The chain is built from TRBV20-1 and TRBJ2-7, with TRBD1 matching over 7 bases. After removal of 5 bases from V and 2 bases from J, the junction contained 3 bases not matched to a gene. The length of the CDR3 is 12 residues. The germline CDR1 and CDR2 sequences are DFQATT and SNEGSKA (reference sequence). Here the CDR3 DNA reads TGCAGTGCTTCGGGACAGACCTACGAGCAGTACTTC. It is translated as CSASGQTYEQYF.

This CDR3 is CASSSNRYGTGNSPLHF. The CDR3, as DNA: TGTGCCAGCAGTTCCAACCGCTACGGGACAGGGAATTCACCCCTCCACTTT. This chain links TRBV28 with TRBJ1-6; TRBD1 aligns across 9 bases. CDR3 length: 17 residues. Trimming at V came to 4 bases and at J to 7 bases, leaving 11 bases not matched to a gene. CDR1 and CDR2 (germline): MDHEN, SYDVKM.

CDR3 region: CSVEAPRGSYNEQFF. The CDR3 DNA sequence: TGCAGCGTTGAAGCCCCGCGGGGCTCCTACAATGAGCAGTTCTTC. J is TRBJ2-1 and V is TRBV29-1, with D possibly matching TRBD2 (6 bases). This CDR3 contains 15 residues. Between the trimmed V and J ends, which lost 1 base and 0 bases, there was a span of 10 bases. Germline V gene sequence: CDR1 SQVTM, CDR2 ANQGSEA.

The chain combines TRBV4-1 with TRBJ2-5; 7 bases map to TRBD2. Germline V CDR1 and CDR2: MGHRA, YSYEKL. The CDR3 is made up of 15 amino acids. V trimming: 4 bases; J trimming: 5 bases; junction bases outside the gene matches: 10. The CDR3 here is CASSRLGGRRETQYF. CDR3 sequence (DNA): TGCGCCAGCAGCCGCCTGGGAGGGCGAAGGGAGACCCAGTACTTC.

The chain combines TRBV6-5 with TRBJ1-2; possible D gene TRBD1, 6 bases. V was trimmed by 4 bases and J by 3 bases, leaving 9 bases between them. This CDR3 is 13 amino acids long. CDR1 is MNHEY and CDR2 is SVGAGI in the germline V gene. The CDR3 spells CASSSGGHYGYTF. In nucleotides, the CDR3 is TGTGCCAGCAGTTCGGGGGGCCACTATGGCTACACCTTC.

V and J are TRBV7-9 and TRBJ1-1; 8 bases line up with TRBD1. Germline V gene data show CDR1 as SEHNR and CDR2 as FQNEAQ (reference sequence). CDR3 length equals 19 residues. The V gene end was trimmed by 3 bases and the J gene end by 7 bases; junction bases not matched to a gene: 22. CDR3 residues: CASSFSDRDWFAGKDEAFF. CDR3 coding DNA: TGTGCCAGCAGCTTCTCGGACAGGGACTGGTTCGCGGGGAAGGATGAAGCTTTCTTT.

The gene calls are TRBV5-1 and TRBJ2-1; possibly TRBD1 or TRBD2 for D (5 bases each). Trimming left V 4 bases short and J 2 bases short, with 13 bases between. The germline V gene has CDR1 SGHRS and CDR2 YFSETQ. The CDR3 is 15 amino acids. The CDR3 coding sequence is TGCGCCAGCAGCCCAGCAGAGGGGCCCTACAATGAGCAGTTCTTC. This translates into CASSPAEGPYNEQFF.

This clonotype was observed a handful of times. This chain joins TRBV29-1 and TRBJ2-7; tentative D call: TRBD2 (6 bases). Germline lookup yields CDR1 SQVTM and CDR2 ANQGSEA. The CDR3 covers 14 residues. V lost 5 bases and J lost 3, with 17 bases in between. The CDR3 loop is CSVYVQGLGYEQYF. In DNA, the CDR3 is TGCAGCGTTTACGTGCAGGGACTGGGCTACGAGCAGTACTTC.

The CDR3 loop reads CSARAETQYF. In DNA form, the CDR3 reads TGCAGTGCCAGGGCAGAGACCCAGTACTTC. The gene calls are TRBV20-1 and TRBJ2-5; the D gene is possibly TRBD1 (5 bases). V lost 6 bases and J lost 4, with 6 bases in between. CDR1 DFQATT and CDR2 SNEGSKA come from the germline V gene (reference sequence). The CDR3 is made up of 10 amino acids.

V gene TRBV28 combines with J gene TRBJ2-3; 7 positions agree with TRBD1. Per the germline V gene, CDR1 is MDHEN and CDR2 is SYDVKM. The CDR3 is 15 amino acids. V trimming: 3 bases; J trimming: 3 bases; junction bases outside the gene matches: 6. CDR3 protein: CASSLPGQSTDTQYF. CDR3 coding DNA: TGTGCCAGCAGTTTGCCGGGACAGTCGACAGATACGCAGTATTTT.

The chain links TRBV4-3 to TRBJ2-7, with D maybe TRBD1 (5 bases). V dropped 0 bases and J dropped 7 bases, with 13 bases sitting between them. Germline CDR1 is LGHNA and CDR2 is YSLEER. The CDR3 loop spans 14 amino acids. The CDR3 loop reads CASSQDRQGLEQYF. CDR3 coding DNA: TGCGCCAGCAGCCAAGATCGTCAGGGATTGGAGCAGTACTTC.

A few counts support this clonotype. This chain links TRBV7-9 with TRBJ2-5; D possibly matches TRBD1 or TRBD2 (5 bases each). V shed 1 base and J shed 5 bases, with 5 bases lying between them. Germline V gene lookup returns CDR1 SEHNR and CDR2 FQNEAQ (reference sequence). This CDR3 has 12 amino acids. The CDR3 DNA is TGTGCCAGCAGCTTAGGGGACGAGACCCAGTACTTC. It translates to CASSLGDETQYF.

The CDR3 reads CSVEPAGHWGQFF. The CDR3 region has the DNA TGCAGCGTTGAACCAGCGGGGCACTGGGGGCAGTTCTTC. The chain uses TRBV29-1 and TRBJ2-5; 7 bases align to TRBD2. The DNA end is a closer match to TRBJ2-1, so the J assignment may be wrong. Germline-derived CDR1 and CDR2 are SQVTM and ANQGSEA. This CDR3 spans 13 amino acids.